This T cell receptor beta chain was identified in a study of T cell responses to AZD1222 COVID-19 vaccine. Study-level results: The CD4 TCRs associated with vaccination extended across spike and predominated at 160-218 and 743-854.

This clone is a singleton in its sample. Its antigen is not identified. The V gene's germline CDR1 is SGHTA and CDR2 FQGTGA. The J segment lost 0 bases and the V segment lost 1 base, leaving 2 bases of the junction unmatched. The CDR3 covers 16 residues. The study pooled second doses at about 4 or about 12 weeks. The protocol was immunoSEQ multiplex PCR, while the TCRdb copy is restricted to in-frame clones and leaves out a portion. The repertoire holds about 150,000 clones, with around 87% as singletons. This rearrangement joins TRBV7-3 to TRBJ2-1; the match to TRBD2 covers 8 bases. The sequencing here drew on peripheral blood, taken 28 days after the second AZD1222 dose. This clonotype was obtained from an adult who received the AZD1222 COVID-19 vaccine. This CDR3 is CASSLRRGDSYNEQFF. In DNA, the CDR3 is TGTGCCAGCAGCTTAAGGCGGGGGGACTCCTACAATGAGCAGTTCTTC.